Listed below are T cell receptor beta chains from one sample, sequenced in a study of cytomegalovirus exposure and HLA in healthy donors. Some clones are missing from TCRdb's copy, which holds only in-frame ones; the method was immunoSEQ multiplex PCR. This table has tens of thousands of clones, approximately 84% appearing once. Sequencing was done on a sample of PBMCs. These receptors originate from a man aged 45-65 years in good health and CMV-seronegative. Both conserved end residues are part of each CDR3. The D gene is left open where the match is weak. Expanded clones get a size class; other rows say once, few or many, or leave the size out.

clone_size v_call d_call cdr3_length cdr3_aa
- TRBV9 TRBD1 15 CASSPWDRGAYGYTF
- TRBV27 - 14 CASSLRTPRDTIYF
- TRBV6-6 TRBD1 13 CASRRQGAYEQYF
- TRBV6-1 - 13 CASSPPRNNEQFF
- TRBV10-3 - 14 CAISESGGTDTQYF
- TRBV4-1 TRBD1 15 CASSQTGGGGYGYTF
once TRBV5-1 TRBD1 16 CASSSPGTAAKNIQYF
- TRBV18 - 13 CASSPANTGELFF
- TRBV28 TRBD1 16 CASHARTGGKNSPLHF
- TRBV6-6 - 13 CASTEGGRYEQYF
- TRBV28 TRBD1 15 CASSLPRTGNTEAFF
- TRBV19 - 15 CASTPGEPSTGELFF
- TRBV5-1 TRBD2 15 CASSSGGGPQETQYF
once TRBV6-5 - 14 CASSPTVQAKTQYF
- TRBV7-9 - 14 CASSLMGGRMPAFF
- TRBV10-3 - 14 CAIAGSGISYGYTF
once TRBV5-6 TRBD1 15 CASSPDPTGVSEQYF
few TRBV19 - 19 CASSANIEIVRGTYNEQFF
- TRBV6-5 TRBD1 14 CASSLGQGHQPQHF
few TRBV27 TRBD1 16 CASSLSGQGLTGELFF
- TRBV25-1 TRBD2 13 CASSAGGSYEQYF
once TRBV6-4 - 17 CASSWSCQSGTGNTIYF
- TRBV5-1 TRBD1 15 CASSTRQGVNTEAFF
- TRBV27 TRBD1 21 CASSLDSGQRVGRSYNSPLHF
- TRBV29-1 TRBD1 15 CSVVEGQGSLDEQFF
few TRBV4-3 - 13 CASGGRGSSPLHF
- TRBV7-8 - 16 CASSFTGRGYNSPLHF
- TRBV7-9 TRBD2 16 CASSSTSGGGYNEQFF
- TRBV27 - 14 CASTPSGGSYEQYF
- TRBV6-1 - 14 CASTESPGGETQYF
once TRBV5-6 - 15 CASSLYQGTPGTQYF
- TRBV5-8 - 15 CASSLGQGGFDEQYF
few TRBV28 TRBD2 16 CASSTPAGGERDTQYF
- TRBV11-2 - 12 CASTLGSYGYTF
- TRBV6-4 TRBD1 14 CASRRGGADNEQFF
- TRBV9 TRBD2 15 CASNHNGLGKETQYF
- TRBV6-5 - 15 CASSYTGQLLSEQYF
- TRBV6-5 TRBD1 16 CASSYRDRAQPNTIYF
- TRBV6-4 TRBD1 14 CASSPQGATGELFF
- TRBV7-6 TRBD1 14 CASAAGTGGGEQYF
- TRBV7-9 - 15 CASSLGEGWANEQFF